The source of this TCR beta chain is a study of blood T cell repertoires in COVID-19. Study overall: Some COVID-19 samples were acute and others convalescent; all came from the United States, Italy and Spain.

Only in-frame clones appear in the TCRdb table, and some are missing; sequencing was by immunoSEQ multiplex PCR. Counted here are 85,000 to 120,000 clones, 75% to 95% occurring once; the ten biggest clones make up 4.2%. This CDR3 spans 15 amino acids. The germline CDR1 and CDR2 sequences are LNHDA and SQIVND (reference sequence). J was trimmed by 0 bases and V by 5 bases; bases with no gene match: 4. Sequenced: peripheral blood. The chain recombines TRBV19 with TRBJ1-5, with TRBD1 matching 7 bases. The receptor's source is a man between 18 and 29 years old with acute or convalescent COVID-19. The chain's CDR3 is CASSDRVDSNQPQHF. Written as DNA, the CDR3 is TGTGCCAGTAGTGACAGGGTAGATAGCAATCAGCCCCAGCATTTT.